This T cell receptor (beta chain) was sequenced in a study of blood T cell repertoires in COVID-19. Study context: Whether acute or convalescent, the COVID-19 samples came from the United States, Italy and Spain. In each case, the material was cDNA or gDNA derived from T cells, B-cell-depleted T cells, or PBMCs.

Assay used: immunoSEQ multiplex PCR; TCRdb lists only in-frame clones, some missing. The data contain around 130,000 clones, about 90% of them singletons. Germline assignment: CDR1 SGHRS and CDR2 YFSETQ. V lost 3 bases to trimming and J lost 8 bases; unmatched junction nucleotides: 10. There are 16 residues in the CDR3. The sample taken for sequencing was peripheral blood. The chain uses TRBV5-1 and TRBJ2-1; TRBD1 matches at 11 bases. This receptor was identified in an elderly woman with acute or convalescent COVID-19. The CDR3 sequence: CASSSRTGGAEDEQFF. In nucleotides, the CDR3 is TGCGCCAGCAGCTCCCGGACAGGGGGCGCGGAGGATGAGCAGTTCTTC.